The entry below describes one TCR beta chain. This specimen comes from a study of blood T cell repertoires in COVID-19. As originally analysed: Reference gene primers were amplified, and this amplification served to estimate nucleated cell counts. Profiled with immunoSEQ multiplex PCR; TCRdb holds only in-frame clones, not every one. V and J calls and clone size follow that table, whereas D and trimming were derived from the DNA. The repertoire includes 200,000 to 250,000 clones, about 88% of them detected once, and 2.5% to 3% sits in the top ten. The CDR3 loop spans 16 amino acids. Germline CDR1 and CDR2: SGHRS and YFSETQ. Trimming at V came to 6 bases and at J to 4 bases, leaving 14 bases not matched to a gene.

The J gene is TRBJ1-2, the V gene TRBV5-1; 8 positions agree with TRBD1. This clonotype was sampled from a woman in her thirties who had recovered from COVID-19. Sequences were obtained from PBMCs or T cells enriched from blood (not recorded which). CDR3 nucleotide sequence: TGCGCCAGCACCTATTCGCCGGGACAGGCCTTCTATGGCTACACCTTC. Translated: CASTYSPGQAFYGYTF.